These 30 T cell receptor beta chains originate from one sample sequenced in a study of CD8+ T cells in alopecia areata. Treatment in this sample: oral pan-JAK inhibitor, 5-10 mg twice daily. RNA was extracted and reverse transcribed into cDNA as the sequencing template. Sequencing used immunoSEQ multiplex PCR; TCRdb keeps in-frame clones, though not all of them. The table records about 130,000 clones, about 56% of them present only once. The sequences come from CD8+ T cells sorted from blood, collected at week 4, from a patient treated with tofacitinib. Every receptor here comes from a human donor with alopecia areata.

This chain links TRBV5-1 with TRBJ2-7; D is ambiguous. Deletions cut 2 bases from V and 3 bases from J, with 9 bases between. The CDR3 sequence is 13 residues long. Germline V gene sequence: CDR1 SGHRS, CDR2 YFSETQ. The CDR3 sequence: CASSLRPDYEQYF. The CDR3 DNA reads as TGCGCCAGCAGCTTACGACCGGACTACGAGCAGTACTTC.

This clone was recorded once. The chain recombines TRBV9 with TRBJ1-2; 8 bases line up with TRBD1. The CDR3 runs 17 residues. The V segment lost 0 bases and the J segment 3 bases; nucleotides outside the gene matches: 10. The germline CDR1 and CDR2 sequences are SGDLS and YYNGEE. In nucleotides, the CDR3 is TGTGCCAGCAGCGTAGCCGGAGACAGGGGATTTCACTATGGCTACACCTTC. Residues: CASSVAGDRGFHYGYTF. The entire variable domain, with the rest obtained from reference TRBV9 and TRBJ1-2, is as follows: DSGVTQTPKHLITATGQRVTLRCSPRSGDLSVYWYQQSLDQGLQFLIQYYNGEERAKGNILERFSAQQFPDLHSELNLSSLELGDSALYFCASSVAGDRGFHYGYTFGSGTRLTVV.

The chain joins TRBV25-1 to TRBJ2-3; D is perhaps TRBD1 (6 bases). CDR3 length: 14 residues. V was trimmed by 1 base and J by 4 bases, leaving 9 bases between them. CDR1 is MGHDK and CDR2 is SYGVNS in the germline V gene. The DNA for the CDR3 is TGTGCCAGCAGTGAATTCCCAGGGGCAGATACGCAGTATTTT. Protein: CASSEFPGADTQYF.

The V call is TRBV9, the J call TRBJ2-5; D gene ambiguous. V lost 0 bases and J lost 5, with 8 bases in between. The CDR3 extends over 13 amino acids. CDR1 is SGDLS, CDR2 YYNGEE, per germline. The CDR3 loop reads CASSVGLMETQYF. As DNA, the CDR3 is TGTGCCAGCAGCGTAGGTCTTATGGAGACCCAGTACTTC.

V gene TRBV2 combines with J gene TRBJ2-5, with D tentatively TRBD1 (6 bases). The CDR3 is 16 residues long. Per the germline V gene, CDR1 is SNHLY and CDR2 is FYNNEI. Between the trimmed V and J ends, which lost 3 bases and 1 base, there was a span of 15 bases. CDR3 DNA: TGTGCCAGCAGTGAGTGGGACATAGGGATCCAAGAGACCCAGTACTTC. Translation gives CASSEWDIGIQETQYF.

CDR3 in DNA: TGTGCCTGGGGCCCACAGGGAGATGGGGATGAAGCTTTCTTT. This sequence encodes CAWGPQGDGDEAFF. The chain has TRBV30 and TRBJ1-1, with TRBD1 as a possible D gene (6 bases). This CDR3 region has 14 residues. V dropped 5 bases and J dropped 7 bases, with 20 bases sitting between them. Germline V gene data show CDR1 as GTSNPN and CDR2 as SVGIG (reference sequence).

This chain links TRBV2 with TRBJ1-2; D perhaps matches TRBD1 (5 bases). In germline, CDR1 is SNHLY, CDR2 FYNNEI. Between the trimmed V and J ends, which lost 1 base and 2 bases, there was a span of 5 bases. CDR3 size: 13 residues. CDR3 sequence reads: CASSEEGNYGYTF. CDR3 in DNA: TGTGCCAGCAGTGAAGAGGGGAACTATGGCTACACCTTC. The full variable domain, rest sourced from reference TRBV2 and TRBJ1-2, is EPEVTQTPSHQVTQMGQEVILRCVPISNHLYFYWYRQILGQKVEFLVSFYNNEISEKSEIFDDQFSVERPDGSNFTLKIRSTKLEDSAMYFCASSEEGNYGYTFGSGTRLTVV.

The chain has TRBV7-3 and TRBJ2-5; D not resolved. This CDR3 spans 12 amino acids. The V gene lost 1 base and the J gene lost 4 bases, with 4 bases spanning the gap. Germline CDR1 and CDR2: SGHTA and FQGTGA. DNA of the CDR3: TGTGCCAGCAGCTTAAAGGGAGAGACCCAGTACTTC. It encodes CASSLKGETQYF.

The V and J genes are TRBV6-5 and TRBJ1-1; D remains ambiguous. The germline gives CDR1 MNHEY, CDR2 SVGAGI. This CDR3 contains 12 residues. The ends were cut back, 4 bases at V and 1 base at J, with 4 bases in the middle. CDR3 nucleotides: TGTGCCAGCAGTTCCGGGAACACTGAAGCTTTCTTT. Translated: CASSSGNTEAFF.

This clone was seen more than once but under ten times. CDR3 nucleotide sequence: TGTGCCAGCAGTTTATCGTACATAGAGACCCAGTACTTC. It translates to CASSLSYIETQYF. This rearrangement joins TRBV27 to TRBJ2-5; D is uncertain. CDR3 length equals 13 residues. Per germline, CDR1 MNHEY and CDR2 SMNVEV (reference sequence). V lost 0 bases, J lost 4 bases, and 6 bases lay in between.

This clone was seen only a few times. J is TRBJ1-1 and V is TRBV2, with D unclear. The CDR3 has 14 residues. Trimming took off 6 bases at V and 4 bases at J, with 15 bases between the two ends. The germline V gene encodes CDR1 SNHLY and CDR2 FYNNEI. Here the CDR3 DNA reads TGTGCCAGCAGGGTACGGGTAATGGGCACTGAAGCTTTCTTT. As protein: CASRVRVMGTEAFF.

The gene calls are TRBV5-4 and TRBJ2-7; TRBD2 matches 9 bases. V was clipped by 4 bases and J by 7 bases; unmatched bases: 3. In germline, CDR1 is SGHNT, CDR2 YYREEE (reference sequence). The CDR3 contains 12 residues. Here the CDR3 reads CASSPGLAEQYF. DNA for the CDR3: TGTGCCAGCAGCCCCGGACTAGCGGAGCAGTACTTC. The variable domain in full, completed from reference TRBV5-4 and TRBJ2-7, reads ETGVTQSPTHLIKTRGQQVTLRCSSQSGHNTVSWYQQALGQGPQFIFQYYREEENGRGNFPPRFSGLQFPNYSSELNVNALELDDSALYLCASSPGLAEQYFGPGTRLTVT.

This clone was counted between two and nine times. As DNA, the CDR3 is TGCGCCAGCAGCTTGGCCCGGCTAGCGGGGGTGAACACAGATACGCAGTATTTT. It translates to CASSLARLAGVNTDTQYF. The chain employs TRBV5-1 and TRBJ2-3, with 10 bases matching TRBD2. V lost 0 bases, J lost 2 bases, and 9 bases stayed unmatched. Looked up from germline, CDR1 is SGHRS and CDR2 is YFSETQ. The CDR3 extends over 18 amino acids.

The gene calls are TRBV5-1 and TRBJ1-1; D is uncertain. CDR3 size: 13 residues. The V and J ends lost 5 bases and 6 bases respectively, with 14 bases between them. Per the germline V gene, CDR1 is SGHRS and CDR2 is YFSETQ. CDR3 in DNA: TGCGCCAGCAGGCCTGGACCGCCGGCTGAAGCTTTCTTT. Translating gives CASRPGPPAEAFF.

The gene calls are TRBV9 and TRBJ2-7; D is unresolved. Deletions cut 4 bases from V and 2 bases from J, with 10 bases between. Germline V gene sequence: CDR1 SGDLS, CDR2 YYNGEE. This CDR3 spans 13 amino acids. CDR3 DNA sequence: TGTGCCAGCAGCCCTGGATGGGCCTACGAGCAGTACTTC. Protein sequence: CASSPGWAYEQYF.

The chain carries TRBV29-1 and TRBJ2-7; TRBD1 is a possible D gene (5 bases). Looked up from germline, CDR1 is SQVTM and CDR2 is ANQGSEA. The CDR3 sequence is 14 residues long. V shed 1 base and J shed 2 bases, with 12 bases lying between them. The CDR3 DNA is TGCAGCGTTGAAGTGATATCAGGGACCTACGAGCAGTACTTC. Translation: CSVEVISGTYEQYF.

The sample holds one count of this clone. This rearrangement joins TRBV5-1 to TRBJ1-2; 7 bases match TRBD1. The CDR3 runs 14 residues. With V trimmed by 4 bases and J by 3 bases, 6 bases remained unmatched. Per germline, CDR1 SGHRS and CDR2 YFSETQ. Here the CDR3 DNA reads TGCGCCAGCAGCAAGGACAGGCAATACTATGGCTACACCTTC. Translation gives CASSKDRQYYGYTF. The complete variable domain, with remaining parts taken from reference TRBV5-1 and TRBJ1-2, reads KAGVTQTPRYLIKTRGQQVTLSCSPISGHRSVSWYQQTPGQGLQFLFEYFSETQRNKGNFPGRFSGRQFSNSRSEMNVSTLELGDSALYLCASSKDRQYYGYTFGSGTRLTVV.

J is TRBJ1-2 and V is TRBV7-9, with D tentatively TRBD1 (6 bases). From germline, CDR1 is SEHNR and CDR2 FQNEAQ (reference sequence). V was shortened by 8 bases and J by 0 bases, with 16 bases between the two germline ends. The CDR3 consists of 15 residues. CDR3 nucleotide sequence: TGTGCCAGCGCGGACAGTGCAGAACCTAACTATGGCTACACCTTC. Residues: CASADSAEPNYGYTF.

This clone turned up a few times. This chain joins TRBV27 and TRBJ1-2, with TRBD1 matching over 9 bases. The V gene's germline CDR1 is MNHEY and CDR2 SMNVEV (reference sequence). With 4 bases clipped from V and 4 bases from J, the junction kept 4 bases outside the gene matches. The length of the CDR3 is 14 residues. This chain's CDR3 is CASSYDRGFYGYTF. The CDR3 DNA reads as TGTGCCAGCAGTTACGACAGGGGGTTCTATGGCTACACCTTC.

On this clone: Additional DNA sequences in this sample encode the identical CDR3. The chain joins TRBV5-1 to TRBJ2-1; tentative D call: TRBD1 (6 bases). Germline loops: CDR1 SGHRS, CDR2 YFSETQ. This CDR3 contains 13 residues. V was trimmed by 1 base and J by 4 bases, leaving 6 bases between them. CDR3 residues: CASSLTGYNEQFF. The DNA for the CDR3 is TGCGCCAGCAGCTTGACAGGGTACAATGAGCAGTTCTTC.

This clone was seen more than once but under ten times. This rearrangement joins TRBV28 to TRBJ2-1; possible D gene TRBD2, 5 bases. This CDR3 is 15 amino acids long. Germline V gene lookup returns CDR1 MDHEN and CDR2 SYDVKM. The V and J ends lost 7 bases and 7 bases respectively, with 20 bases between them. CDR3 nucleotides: TGTGCCAGCACCTTGGAGCGGACGTCACCGAATGAGCAGTTCTTC. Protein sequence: CASTLERTSPNEQFF.

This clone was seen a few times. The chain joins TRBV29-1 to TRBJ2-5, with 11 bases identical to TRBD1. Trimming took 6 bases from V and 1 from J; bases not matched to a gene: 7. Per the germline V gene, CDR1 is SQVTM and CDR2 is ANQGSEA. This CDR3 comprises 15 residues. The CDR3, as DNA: TGCAGCGTCCCAATGGGGACAGGGGGCCAAGAGACCCAGTACTTC. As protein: CSVPMGTGGQETQYF.

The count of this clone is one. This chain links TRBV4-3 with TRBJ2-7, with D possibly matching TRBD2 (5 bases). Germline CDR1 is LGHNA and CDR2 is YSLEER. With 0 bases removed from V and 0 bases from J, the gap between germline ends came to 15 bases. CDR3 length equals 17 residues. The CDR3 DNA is TGCGCCAGCAGCCAAGATCGTACATCGGGGAGCTCCTACGAGCAGTACTTC. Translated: CASSQDRTSGSSYEQYF.

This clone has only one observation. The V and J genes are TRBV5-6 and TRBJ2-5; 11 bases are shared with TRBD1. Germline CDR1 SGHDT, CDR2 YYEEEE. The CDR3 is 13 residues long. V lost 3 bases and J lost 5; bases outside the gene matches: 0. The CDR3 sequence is CASSWDRGETQYF. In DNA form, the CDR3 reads TGTGCCAGCAGCTGGGACAGGGGGGAGACCCAGTACTTC.

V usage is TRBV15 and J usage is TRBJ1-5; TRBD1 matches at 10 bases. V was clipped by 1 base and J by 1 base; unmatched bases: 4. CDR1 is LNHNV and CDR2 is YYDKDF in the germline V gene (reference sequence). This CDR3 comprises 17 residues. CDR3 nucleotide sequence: TGTGCCACCAGCAGAGTTGGACAGGGGGTCAGCAATCAGCCCCAGCATTTT. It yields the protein CATSRVGQGVSNQPQHF.

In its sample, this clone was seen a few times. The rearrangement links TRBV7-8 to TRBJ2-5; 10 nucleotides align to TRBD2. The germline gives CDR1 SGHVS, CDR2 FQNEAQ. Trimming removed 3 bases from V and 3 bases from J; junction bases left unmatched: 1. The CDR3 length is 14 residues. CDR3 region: CASSFTSGEETQYF. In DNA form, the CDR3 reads TGTGCCAGCAGCTTTACTAGCGGGGAAGAGACCCAGTACTTC.

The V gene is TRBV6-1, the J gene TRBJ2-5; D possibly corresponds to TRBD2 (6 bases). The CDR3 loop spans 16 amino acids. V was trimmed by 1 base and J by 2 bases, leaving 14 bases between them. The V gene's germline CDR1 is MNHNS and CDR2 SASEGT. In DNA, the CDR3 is TGTGCCAGCAGTGAAGTGCATAGCGGCGAACAAGAGACCCAGTACTTC. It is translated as CASSEVHSGEQETQYF.

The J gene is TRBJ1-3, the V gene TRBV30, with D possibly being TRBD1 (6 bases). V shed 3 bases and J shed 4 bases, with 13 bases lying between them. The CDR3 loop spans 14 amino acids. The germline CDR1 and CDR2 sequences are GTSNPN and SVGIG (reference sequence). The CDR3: CAWRGTHSGNTIYF. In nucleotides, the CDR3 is TGTGCCTGGAGGGGGACACATTCAGGAAACACCATATATTTT.

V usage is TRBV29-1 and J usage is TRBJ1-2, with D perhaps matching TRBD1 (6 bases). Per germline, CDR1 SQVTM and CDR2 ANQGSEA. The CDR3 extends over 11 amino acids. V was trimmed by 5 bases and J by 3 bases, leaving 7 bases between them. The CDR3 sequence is CSVRTDYGYTF. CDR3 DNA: TGCAGCGTTCGGACAGACTATGGCTACACCTTC.

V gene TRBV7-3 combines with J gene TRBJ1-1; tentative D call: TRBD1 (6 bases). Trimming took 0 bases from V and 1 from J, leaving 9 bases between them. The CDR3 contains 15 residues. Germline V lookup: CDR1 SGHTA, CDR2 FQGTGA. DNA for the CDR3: TGTGCCAGCAGCTTAACGGGGGGCTCGAACACTGAAGCTTTCTTT. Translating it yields CASSLTGGSNTEAFF.